This entry features one T cell receptor beta chain sequence. This entry comes from a study of ipilimumab plus nivolumab after autologous stem cell transplantation. Through week 26, nivolumab 3 mg/kg IV was given weeks 1, 4, 7, 10, then biweekly. Some clones are missing from TCRdb's copy, which holds only in-frame ones; the method was immunoSEQ multiplex PCR. The table lists about 84,000 clones, about 83% of them singletons, with roughly 2% in the top ten. The sequence was collected from a male donor with diffuse large B-cell lymphoma. This sample comprised PBMCs, obtained in a trial of ipilimumab plus nivolumab as post-transplant consolidation.

DNA of the CDR3: TGTGCCAGCAGCTTTAGCGGGGGGGCCGGTGAGCAGTACTTC. Encoded protein: CASSFSGGAGEQYF. J is TRBJ2-7 and V is TRBV7-2, with 11 positions matching TRBD2. The CDR3 loop spans 14 amino acids. Germline V gene sequence: CDR1 SGHTA, CDR2 FQGNSA. Trimming cost V 3 bases and J 7 bases; bases outside gene matches: 5. The complete variable domain, with remaining parts taken from reference TRBV7-2 and TRBJ2-7, reads GAGVSQSPSNKVTEKGKDVELRCDPISGHTALYWYRQSLGQGLEFLIYFQGNSAPDKSGLPSDRFSAERTGGSVSTLTIQRTQQEDSAVYLCASSFSGGAGEQYFGPGTRLTVT.